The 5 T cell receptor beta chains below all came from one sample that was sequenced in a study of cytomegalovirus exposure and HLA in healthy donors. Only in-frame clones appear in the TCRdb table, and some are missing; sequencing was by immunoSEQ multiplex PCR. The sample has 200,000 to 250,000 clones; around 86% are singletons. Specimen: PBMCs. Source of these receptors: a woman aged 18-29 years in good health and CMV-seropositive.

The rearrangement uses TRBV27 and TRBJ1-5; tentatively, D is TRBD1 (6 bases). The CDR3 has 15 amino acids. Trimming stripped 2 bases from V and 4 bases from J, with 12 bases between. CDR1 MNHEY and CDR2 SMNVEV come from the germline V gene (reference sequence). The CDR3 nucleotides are TGTGCCAGCAGTTTAGGAGGACAGCGGAATCAGCCCCAGCATTTT. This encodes CASSLGGQRNQPQHF.

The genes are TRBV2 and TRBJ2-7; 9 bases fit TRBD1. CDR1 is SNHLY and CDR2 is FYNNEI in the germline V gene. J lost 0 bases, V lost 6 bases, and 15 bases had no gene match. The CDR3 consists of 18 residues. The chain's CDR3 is CASRRVTGTGRSSYEQYF. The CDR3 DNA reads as TGTGCCAGCAGGAGGGTAACCGGGACAGGGAGGAGCTCCTACGAGCAGTACTTC.

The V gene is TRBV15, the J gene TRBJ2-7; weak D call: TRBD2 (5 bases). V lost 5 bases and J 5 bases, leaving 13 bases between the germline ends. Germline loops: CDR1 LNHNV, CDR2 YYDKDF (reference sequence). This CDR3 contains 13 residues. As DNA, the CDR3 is TGTGCCACCAGCGGCCCACTAGGAAACGAGCAGTACTTC. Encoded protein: CATSGPLGNEQYF.

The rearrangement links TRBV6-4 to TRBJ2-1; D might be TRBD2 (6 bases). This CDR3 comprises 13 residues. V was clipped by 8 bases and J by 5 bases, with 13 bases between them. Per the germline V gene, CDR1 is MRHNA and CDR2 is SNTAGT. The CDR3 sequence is CASSSSANNEQFF. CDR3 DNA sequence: TGTGCCAGCTCTTCTAGCGCGAACAATGAGCAGTTCTTC.

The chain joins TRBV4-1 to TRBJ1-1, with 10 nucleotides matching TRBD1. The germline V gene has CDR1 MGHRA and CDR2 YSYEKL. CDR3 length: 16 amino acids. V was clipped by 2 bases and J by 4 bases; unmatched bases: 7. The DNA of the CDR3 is TGCGCCAGCAGCCAATCAAGGACAGGGGGTATCACTGAAGCTTTCTTT. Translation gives CASSQSRTGGITEAFF.